The rows below give T cell receptor beta chains drawn from one sample of a study of radiotherapy plus CTLA-4 blockade in lung cancer. Assay: immunoSEQ multiplex PCR; the TCRdb copy retains only in-frame clones and omits some. The top ten hold about 0.79% of the sample, which has some 73,000 clones, more than 80% seen once. This sample comprised peripheral blood, obtained from a patient treated with radiotherapy plus ipilimumab. All receptors come from a human donor with non-small cell lung cancer who had stable disease on radiotherapy plus ipilimumab. CDR3s include the opening cysteine and the closing phenylalanine or tryptophan. D genes are given only for firm matches. Some rows mark clone size as missing; the rest say once, few, many or name a class of expanded clone.

D gene: TRBD1; clone size: NA; J gene: TRBJ1-2; V gene: TRBV19; CDR3 DNA: TGTGCCAGTATCCCGATAAGAGGGGGCACGGATGGCTACACCTTC; CDR3 protein: CASIPIRGGTDGYTF
D gene: NA; clone size: NA; J gene: TRBJ1-4; V gene: TRBV9; CDR3 DNA: TGTGCCAGCAGCGTAGAGGCAGGGCGGAATGAAAAACTGTTTTTT; CDR3 protein: CASSVEAGRNEKLFF
D gene: TRBD1; clone size: NA; J gene: TRBJ2-3; V gene: TRBV7-7; CDR3 DNA: TGTGCCAGTAGCTCAACAGGGGGAGGCGATACGCAGTATTTT; CDR3 protein: CASSSTGGGDTQYF
D gene: NA; clone size: NA; J gene: TRBJ2-1; V gene: TRBV2; CDR3 DNA: TGTGCCAGCAGTGATTTTATGGGAGCGAGGGGTGAGCAGTTCTTC; CDR3 protein: CASSDFMGARGEQFF
D gene: NA; clone size: NA; J gene: TRBJ1-1; V gene: TRBV30; CDR3 DNA: TGTGCCTGGACTTCCAGGGGAAGGACTGAAGCTTTCTTT; CDR3 protein: CAWTSRGRTEAFF
D gene: NA; clone size: NA; J gene: TRBJ2-7; V gene: TRBV6-1; CDR3 DNA: TGTGCCAGCAGTTTGACAATCTCCTACGAGCAGTACTTC; CDR3 protein: CASSLTISYEQYF
D gene: NA; clone size: NA; J gene: TRBJ1-2; V gene: TRBV11-2; CDR3 DNA: TGTGCCAGCAGCCGCTTTGCGGGCCAGGCCCGTTTTACCCATGGCTACACCTTC; CDR3 protein: CASSRFAGQARFTHGYTF
D gene: NA; clone size: NA; J gene: TRBJ2-3; V gene: TRBV10-1; CDR3 DNA: TGCGCCAGCAGTGAGTCCAGAGGCACAGATACGCAGTATTTT; CDR3 protein: CASSESRGTDTQYF
D gene: TRBD1; clone size: NA; J gene: TRBJ1-2; V gene: TRBV27; CDR3 DNA: TGTGCCAGCAGTTCGACAGGGCCGGGCGTCTATGGCTACACCTTC; CDR3 protein: CASSSTGPGVYGYTF
D gene: NA; clone size: NA; J gene: TRBJ2-3; V gene: TRBV18; CDR3 DNA: TGTGCCAGCTCACCGTCGGAGACAGCTAGCACAGATACGCAGTATTTT; CDR3 protein: CASSPSETASTDTQYF
D gene: NA; clone size: NA; J gene: TRBJ2-3; V gene: TRBV30; CDR3 DNA: TGTGCCTGGAGTGTACGGGAGAGAGATACGCAGTATTTT; CDR3 protein: CAWSVRERDTQYF
D gene: NA; clone size: once; J gene: TRBJ1-2; V gene: TRBV30; CDR3 DNA: TGTGCCTGGAGCGCAGGGGTGGGAGGCTACACCTTC; CDR3 protein: CAWSAGVGGYTF
D gene: NA; clone size: NA; J gene: TRBJ2-2; V gene: TRBV6-5; CDR3 DNA: TGTGCCATCGCAGGACAGAGCGGGGAGCTGTTTTTT; CDR3 protein: CAIAGQSGELFF
D gene: TRBD2; clone size: NA; J gene: TRBJ2-1; V gene: TRBV5-1; CDR3 DNA: TGCGCCAGCAGCTGGGGACTAGCGGGGCCAAACAATGAGCAGTTCTTC; CDR3 protein: CASSWGLAGPNNEQFF
D gene: NA; clone size: NA; J gene: TRBJ2-1; V gene: TRBV10-1; CDR3 DNA: TGCGCCAGCAGTGAGCTGGGTCAGCCACCCTACAATGAGCAGTTCTTC; CDR3 protein: CASSELGQPPYNEQFF
D gene: NA; clone size: NA; J gene: TRBJ2-2; V gene: TRBV4-1; CDR3 DNA: TGCGCCAGCAGCCCAGGGGATCGGGTAACCGGGGAGCTGTTTTTT; CDR3 protein: CASSPGDRVTGELFF
D gene: NA; clone size: NA; J gene: TRBJ2-1; V gene: TRBV7-9; CDR3 DNA: TGTGCCAGCAGTACATCGGAACGGGGGGCTAGGGGACAGCAGTTCTTC; CDR3 protein: CASSTSERGARGQQFF
D gene: TRBD1; clone size: NA; J gene: TRBJ2-1; V gene: TRBV9; CDR3 DNA: TGTGCCAGCAGCGTGACAGGGGGCTACAATGAGCAGTTCTTC; CDR3 protein: CASSVTGGYNEQFF
D gene: TRBD1; clone size: once; J gene: TRBJ1-2; V gene: TRBV2; CDR3 DNA: TGTGCCAGCCCAGGGACAGGGGGCAGAGGGGGTGGCTACACCTTC; CDR3 protein: CASPGTGGRGGGYTF
D gene: NA; clone size: once; J gene: TRBJ2-3; V gene: TRBV5-1; CDR3 DNA: TGCGCCAGCAGCTTGGGAGCGGTCAGCACAGATACGCAGTATTTT; CDR3 protein: CASSLGAVSTDTQYF
D gene: TRBD1; clone size: few; J gene: TRBJ1-2; V gene: TRBV11-3; CDR3 DNA: TGTGCCAGCAGCGACGAATCAGGGGGGAGTGGCTACACCTTC; CDR3 protein: CASSDESGGSGYTF
D gene: NA; clone size: NA; J gene: TRBJ2-3; V gene: TRBV5-1; CDR3 DNA: TGCGCCAGCAGCTTGAACTTAGCTGGAGATACGCAGTATTTT; CDR3 protein: CASSLNLAGDTQYF
D gene: TRBD1; clone size: NA; J gene: TRBJ2-2; V gene: TRBV7-6; CDR3 DNA: TGTGCCAGCAGCTCGACAGGGTATGCGAACACCGGGGAGCTGTTTTTT; CDR3 protein: CASSSTGYANTGELFF
D gene: NA; clone size: few; J gene: TRBJ1-3; V gene: TRBV13; CDR3 DNA: TGTGCCAGCAGCTTAGCCGGCTCTGGAAACACCATATATTTT; CDR3 protein: CASSLAGSGNTIYF
D gene: NA; clone size: NA; J gene: TRBJ1-5; V gene: TRBV6-1; CDR3 DNA: TGTGCCAGCATGTTGGATAGCAATCAGCCCCAGCATTTT; CDR3 protein: CASMLDSNQPQHF
D gene: NA; clone size: NA; J gene: TRBJ1-5; V gene: TRBV11-2; CDR3 DNA: TGTGCCAGCAGCTTAGGAGGGGGTCAGCCCCAGCATTTT; CDR3 protein: CASSLGGGQPQHF
D gene: NA; clone size: few; J gene: TRBJ2-7; V gene: TRBV5-1; CDR3 DNA: TGCGCCAGCAGCCCATCCCTCGACGAGCAGTACTTC; CDR3 protein: CASSPSLDEQYF
D gene: NA; clone size: NA; J gene: TRBJ1-4; V gene: TRBV19; CDR3 DNA: TGTGCCAGTAGGGGATGGGTAGCAACTAATGAAAAACTGTTTTTT; CDR3 protein: CASRGWVATNEKLFF
D gene: NA; clone size: NA; J gene: TRBJ2-7; V gene: TRBV7-8; CDR3 DNA: TGTGCCAGCAGCGAAGAGGGCAAGGGCCGCTCCTACGAGCAGTACTTC; CDR3 protein: CASSEEGKGRSYEQYF
D gene: TRBD1; clone size: NA; J gene: TRBJ1-2; V gene: TRBV6-1; CDR3 DNA: TGTGCCAGCAGTCCTACCACTACAGGGGGCGCTGGCTACACCTTC; CDR3 protein: CASSPTTTGGAGYTF